Following are 30 T cell receptor beta chains from one sample sequenced in a study of blood T cells in healthy people across ages. The authors ran a second PCR of about 7 to 11 cycles using a sample-barcoded 5' primer and a J-beta primer mix. TCRdb re-analysed the 5' RACE reads in MiXCR, keeping a single row per CDR3 protein. The sample lists 1.5 million to 2 million distinct CDR3 sequences, more than 35% occurring once. Sequenced input: blood. These receptors were collected from a human donor in good health.

This clonotype was detected only a few times. The genes are TRBV2 and TRBJ1-5, with D perhaps matching TRBD1 (5 bases). The V end was cut by 6 bases, the J end by 4 bases, with 10 bases between. Germline CDR1 and CDR2: SNHLY and FYNNEI. The CDR3 spans 13 residues. CDR3 protein: CASRLQANQPQHF. In DNA form, the CDR3 reads TGTGCCAGCAGACTACAGGCAAATCAGCCCCAGCATTTT. The whole variable domain, filled in from reference TRBV2 and TRBJ1-5, reads EPEVTQTPSHQVTQMGQEVILRCVPISNHLYFYWYRQILGQKVEFLVSFYNNEISEKSEIFDDQFSVERPDGSNFTLKIRSTKLEDSAMYFCASRLQANQPQHFGDGTRLSIL.

This rearrangement joins TRBV2 to TRBJ1-1, with D possibly TRBD1 on 6 matching bases. Germline lookup yields CDR1 SNHLY and CDR2 FYNNEI. V lost 5 bases and J lost 8, with 15 bases in between. This CDR3 has 13 amino acids. The CDR3: CASSTQAGAEAFF. CDR3 DNA sequence: TGTGCCAGCAGTACCCAAGCAGGGGCCGAAGCTTTCTTT.

The chain carries TRBV7-2 and TRBJ1-1; D may be TRBD1 (6 bases). This CDR3 has 18 residues. Germline loops: CDR1 SGHTA, CDR2 FQGNSA. Trimming removed 0 bases from V and 5 bases from J, with 22 bases in between. The DNA of the CDR3 is TGTGCCAGCAGCTTAGCGATCCCCGGACAGCCCGGGAGTACTGAAGCTTTCTTT. Its protein product is CASSLAIPGQPGSTEAFF.

This clonotype was detected a few times. The chain combines TRBV7-2 with TRBJ1-1; D ambiguous. This CDR3 spans 16 amino acids. Germline V gene sequence: CDR1 SGHTA, CDR2 FQGNSA. V dropped 2 bases and J dropped 0 bases, with 13 bases sitting between them. For the CDR3, the DNA is TGTGCCAGCAGCTTAACCGGAGACGGAGTGAACACTGAAGCTTTCTTT. It yields the protein CASSLTGDGVNTEAFF.

The gene calls are TRBV6-6 and TRBJ2-7; no firm D call. Germline CDR1 reads MNHNY; CDR2 reads SVGAGI (reference sequence). V lost 2 bases, J lost 3 bases, and 8 bases lay in between. The CDR3 extends over 13 amino acids. Here the CDR3 DNA reads TGTGCCAGCAGTTACGCTTCCGGCTACGAGCAGTACTTC. It yields the protein CASSYASGYEQYF.

This chain uses TRBV5-1 with TRBJ1-4, with 7 bases identical to TRBD1. The CDR3 is 14 amino acids. CDR1 SGHRS and CDR2 YFSETQ come from the germline V gene. The trim removed 3 bases at V and 8 bases at J, leaving 7 bases unmatched. The CDR3 loop is CASSSTGAGEKLFF. The CDR3, as DNA: TGCGCCAGCAGCTCAACAGGGGCGGGGGAAAAACTGTTTTTT.

This clonotype has a handful of counts. V is TRBV20-1 and J is TRBJ2-5; D is uncertain. Per germline, CDR1 DFQATT and CDR2 SNEGSKA (reference sequence). The CDR3 sequence is 13 residues long. The V and J ends lost 3 bases and 11 bases respectively, with 19 bases between them. CDR3 in amino acids: CSARTPRDEEQYF. CDR3 DNA: TGCAGTGCTAGGACCCCTCGAGACGAGGAGCAGTACTTC.

The chain links TRBV28 to TRBJ1-2; 9 positions agree with TRBD1. This CDR3 has 15 amino acids. Germline V gene lookup returns CDR1 MDHEN and CDR2 SYDVKM. The J segment lost 4 bases and the V segment lost 5 bases, leaving 8 bases of the junction unmatched. Written as DNA, the CDR3 is TGTGCCAGCAGTCGACAGGGGGGATCTTTCTATGGCTACACCTTC. It yields the protein CASSRQGGSFYGYTF.

This clonotype has just a few counts. The rearrangement uses TRBV20-1 and TRBJ2-7; D may be TRBD1 or TRBD2 (6 bases each). The CDR3 is 13 amino acids. V was shortened by 4 bases and J by 0 bases, with 10 bases between the two germline ends. Germline-derived CDR1 and CDR2 are DFQATT and SNEGSKA (reference sequence). The chain's CDR3 is CSAIGGGSYEQYF. CDR3 DNA: TGCAGTGCTATAGGGGGAGGCTCCTACGAGCAGTACTTC.

The sample holds a few counts of this clonotype. The rearrangement uses TRBV5-1 and TRBJ2-1; 10 bases align to TRBD2. This CDR3 has 17 amino acids. Trimming removed 4 bases from V and 2 bases from J; junction bases left unmatched: 9. Germline V lookup: CDR1 SGHRS, CDR2 YFSETQ. CDR3: CASSLRPSGGTYNEQFF. The CDR3 region has the DNA TGCGCCAGCAGCCTCAGACCTAGCGGGGGCACCTACAATGAGCAGTTCTTC.

This clonotype was detected a few times. The chain joins TRBV7-2 to TRBJ1-5; D is unresolved. The CDR3 spans 13 residues. V lost 0 bases to trimming and J lost 9 bases, with 9 bases between them. CDR1 and CDR2 from the germline V gene are SGHTA and FQGNSA. CDR3 region: CASSLASRRPQHF. The CDR3, as DNA: TGTGCCAGCAGCTTAGCGAGTAGACGGCCCCAGCATTTT.

This clonotype was counted ten times or more. The chain couples TRBV7-9 to TRBJ1-1, with 8 nucleotides matching TRBD1. The CDR3 length is 14 residues. With V trimmed by 1 base and J by 5 bases, 3 bases remained unmatched. CDR1 SEHNR and CDR2 FQNEAQ come from the germline V gene (reference sequence). The CDR3 region is CASSLEQGGTEAFF. CDR3 nucleotides: TGTGCCAGCAGCTTAGAACAGGGGGGAACTGAAGCTTTCTTT.

The rearrangement joins TRBV6-2 or TRBV6-3 to TRBJ2-1, with a weak D call TRBD1 (5 bases). The germline V gene has CDR1 MNHEY and CDR2 SVGEGT. Trimming stripped 5 bases from V and 4 bases from J, with 18 bases between. The CDR3 is made up of 16 amino acids. The CDR3 DNA follows: TGTGCCAGCAGTCGCCCCTCCAGGGCAGGTTACAATGAGCAGTTCTTC. The encoded protein is CASSRPSRAGYNEQFF.

The chain links TRBV6-1 to TRBJ2-4; 7 bases align to TRBD1. Unmatched junction bases numbered 14, after V lost 6 bases and J lost 3 bases. Germline values: CDR1 MNHNS, CDR2 SASEGT. The CDR3 covers 17 residues. The CDR3 reads CASSEFEGALGKNIQYF. CDR3 DNA sequence: TGTGCCAGCAGCGAGTTTGAGGGGGCTTTAGGCAAAAACATTCAGTACTTC.

The chain is built from TRBV7-2 and TRBJ1-1, with 8 bases matching TRBD1. Germline loops: CDR1 SGHTA, CDR2 FQGNSA. The V segment lost 5 bases and the J segment 11 bases; nucleotides outside the gene matches: 13. The CDR3 spans 14 residues. The CDR3 region is CASSPVAGGGGAFF. Here the CDR3 DNA reads TGTGCCAGCAGCCCAGTTGCAGGGGGCGGTGGGGCTTTCTTT.

The DNA of the CDR3 is TGTGCCAGCAGTTTATTGACAGCAGGAGAGCAGTTCTTC. This translates into CASSLLTAGEQFF. V usage is TRBV6-2 or TRBV6-3 and J usage is TRBJ2-1; TRBD1 is a possible D gene (5 bases). V lost 4 bases and J 10 bases, leaving 14 bases between the germline ends. CDR1 and CDR2 from the germline V gene are MNHEY and SVGEGT. The CDR3 spans 13 residues.

This clonotype was found a few times. The chain joins TRBV7-8 to TRBJ2-1; D possibly uses TRBD1 or TRBD2 (5 bases each). From germline, CDR1 is SGHVS and CDR2 FQNEAQ. The CDR3 totals 14 residues. Between the trimmed V and J ends, which lost 3 bases and 7 bases, there was a span of 13 bases. This chain's CDR3 is CASSLRGDGNEQFF. CDR3 sequence (DNA): TGTGCCAGCAGCTTGAGAGGGGACGGGAATGAGCAGTTCTTC.

The chain has TRBV20-1 and TRBJ1-1, with D tentatively TRBD1 (6 bases). The V and J ends lost 4 bases and 3 bases respectively, with 12 bases between them. In germline, CDR1 is DFQATT, CDR2 SNEGSKA (reference sequence). This CDR3 spans 13 amino acids. CDR3 residues: CSATKGEDTEAFF. The CDR3, as DNA: TGCAGTGCTACTAAGGGGGAAGACACTGAAGCTTTCTTT.

This clonotype was found a few times. CDR3 in DNA: TGTGCCAGCAGCTTTGGCTTCTGGGGGGATACGCAGTATTTT. The encoded protein is CASSFGFWGDTQYF. V and J are TRBV7-2 and TRBJ2-3, with D perhaps given as TRBD1 or TRBD2 (5 bases each). The CDR3 runs to 14 residues. Trimming pared 3 bases from V and 6 bases from J, leaving 13 bases between. Per the germline V gene, CDR1 is SGHTA and CDR2 is FQGNSA.

The sample holds a few counts of this clonotype. The chain couples TRBV5-1 to TRBJ1-1, with D perhaps matching TRBD1 (5 bases). The germline gives CDR1 SGHRS, CDR2 YFSETQ. The CDR3 totals 16 residues. V was cut by 2 bases and J by 2 bases, with 16 bases left in between. The CDR3 spells CASSFGADPLNTEAFF. The CDR3 DNA reads as TGCGCCAGCAGCTTTGGGGCAGATCCCCTCAACACTGAAGCTTTCTTT.

This clonotype was seen a single time. This rearrangement joins TRBV4-3 to TRBJ2-4, with 7 bases fitting TRBD1. TRBJ2-7 explains the end of the DNA better; the J call may be wrong. The CDR3 extends over 16 amino acids. In germline, CDR1 is LGHNA, CDR2 YSLEER. The CDR3 nucleotides are TGCGCCAGCAGCCATTACCTCACAGGGGCGACCTACGAGCAGTACTTC. This codes for CASSHYLTGATYEQYF.

The CDR3 region is CASSTQSNYGYTF. Written as DNA, the CDR3 is TGTGCCAGCAGCACGCAGTCGAACTATGGCTACACCTTC. The V call is TRBV2, the J call TRBJ1-2; no reliable D call. The CDR3 runs to 13 residues. Germline lookup yields CDR1 SNHLY and CDR2 FYNNEI. Trimming removed 6 bases from V and 2 bases from J, with 10 bases in between.

As to this clonotype: The junction departs from the called germline gene at one end, perhaps through a read error. The chain joins TRBV7-6 to TRBJ2-7; 13 bases line up with TRBD2. Germline V gives CDR1 SGHVS, CDR2 FNYEAQ. The CDR3 contains 17 residues. CDR3 in amino acids: CASSPGLAGDAGYEQYF. The CDR3 coding sequence is TGTGCTAGCAGCCCCGGACTAGCGGGGGACGCCGGTTACGAGCAGTACTTC.

This clonotype was counted once. The chain is built from TRBV6-1 and TRBJ1-1; D gene unclear. The CDR3 has 13 residues. V dropped 6 bases and J dropped 4 bases, with 12 bases sitting between them. The V gene's germline CDR1 is MNHNS and CDR2 SASEGT. For the CDR3, the DNA is TGTGCCAGCAGGGGTCTCCAGGTCACTGAAGCTTTCTTT. Translating it yields CASRGLQVTEAFF.

Concerning this clonotype: A read error may produce the germline difference seen at one junction end. The chain combines TRBV4-3 with TRBJ1-5; D is unresolved. The germline V gene encodes CDR1 LGHNA and CDR2 YSLEER. This CDR3 is 15 amino acids long. The CDR3 bases are TGCGCCAGCAGCCAAGATTCTATTAGCAATCGGCCCCAGCATTTT. Translated: CASSQDSISNRPQHF.

This clonotype has a handful of counts. The V gene is TRBV4-2, the J gene TRBJ2-7; 8 bases are shared with TRBD1. This CDR3 is built from 16 residues. The trim removed 0 bases at V and 0 bases at J, leaving 4 bases unmatched. Germline lookup yields CDR1 LGHNA and CDR2 YNFKEQ. The CDR3: CASSQDGTGDSYEQYF. The CDR3 DNA sequence: TGTGCCAGCAGCCAAGATGGGACAGGTGACTCCTACGAGCAGTACTTC.

The gene calls are TRBV20-1 and TRBJ2-3, with TRBD2 matching 8 bases. CDR3 length: 17 residues. Germline loops: CDR1 DFQATT, CDR2 SNEGSKA (reference sequence). In DNA form, the CDR3 reads TGCAGCCACTCGCGCTCGTCGGGACTAGATTACACAGATACGCAGTATTTT. Protein: CSHSRSSGLDYTDTQYF.

V gene TRBV5-1 combines with J gene TRBJ2-7; D is perhaps TRBD2 (5 bases). This CDR3 region has 15 residues. Germline CDR1 and CDR2: SGHRS and YFSETQ. V lost 0 bases and J 3 bases, leaving 13 bases between the germline ends. CDR3 sequence: CASSLVDYDLYEQYF. The CDR3 nucleotides are TGCGCCAGCAGCTTGGTTGACTACGATCTCTACGAGCAGTACTTC.

This clonotype was picked up a small number of times. The chain has TRBV5-1 and TRBJ2-1; weak D call: TRBD1 (7 bases). The CDR3 contains 18 residues. Trimming pared 1 base from V and 5 bases from J, leaving 22 bases between. Germline loops: CDR1 SGHRS, CDR2 YFSETQ. The CDR3: CASSLNLRSRGADNEQFF. CDR3 sequence (DNA): TGCGCCAGCAGCTTGAATTTAAGGTCCAGGGGGGCCGACAATGAGCAGTTCTTC.

A word on this clonotype: This may stem from a read error, because a much larger clone lies one nucleotide away. V usage is TRBV5-6 and J usage is TRBJ2-1; weak D call: TRBD1 (6 bases). The CDR3 is made up of 14 amino acids. The germline V gene encodes CDR1 SGHDT and CDR2 YYEEEE. V was clipped by 3 bases and J by 10 bases, with 17 bases between them. CDR3 nucleotide sequence: TGTGCCAGCAGCTCCGGGACACTTCTTTACGAGCAGTTCTTC. Translated: CASSSGTLLYEQFF.